This T cell receptor beta chain derives from a study of a mutant IDH1 vaccine in newly diagnosed glioma. From germline, CDR1 is SEHNR and CDR2 FQNEAQ (reference sequence). The CDR3 spans 14 residues. V was cut by 3 bases and J by 1 base, with 6 bases left in between. Measured with immunoSEQ multiplex PCR; TCRdb has only the in-frame clones, and not every one. The data show around 33,000 clones, about three quarters seen once. Regarding time point: baseline, week 1 (first vaccination visit). Treatment of the sample: pre-vaccination baseline after standard-of-care therapy. The gene calls are TRBV7-9 and TRBJ2-2, with unresolved D. This receptor was obtained from a man aged 50-60 years with glioma. Some clones in this sample may be carry-over from other donors' samples. Sequencing used peripheral blood mononuclear cells (PBMCs), obtained from a glioma patient treated with radiotherapy, temozolomide or both. CDR3: CASSFVLNTGELFF. CDR3 sequence (DNA): TGTGCCAGCAGCTTTGTTTTGAACACCGGGGAGCTGTTTTTT.